The 12 T cell receptor beta chains below all came from one sample that was sequenced in a study of T cell changes during pregnancy in multiple sclerosis. Sequenced by immunoSEQ multiplex PCR; TCRdb stores in-frame clones only, minus some. The sample holds 68,000 or so clones, under 95% seen once. The sample consisted of peripheral blood, taken in the second trimester of pregnancy. These receptors all come from a female donor with multiple sclerosis, enrolled in a pregnancy study.

The gene calls are TRBV6-6 and TRBJ2-5; 10 bases are shared with TRBD2. The CDR3 has 15 residues. Looked up from germline, CDR1 is MNHNY and CDR2 is SVGAGI (reference sequence). J lost 4 bases, V lost 6 bases, and 8 bases had no gene match. The CDR3 here is CASRVSGGAGETQYF. DNA of the CDR3: TGTGCCAGCAGGGTCAGCGGGGGGGCTGGAGAGACCCAGTACTTC.

This chain links TRBV4-1 with TRBJ2-7, with 10 positions matching TRBD1. The CDR3 has 16 amino acids. Trimming took 3 bases from V and 4 from J; bases not matched to a gene: 9. The germline gives CDR1 MGHRA, CDR2 YSYEKL. In nucleotides, the CDR3 is TGCGCCAGCAGCCAGACCTTGGGACAGGGGACATACGAGCAGTACTTC. Encoded protein: CASSQTLGQGTYEQYF.

This clone was detected only a few times. This chain uses TRBV13 with TRBJ1-1; D uncertain. Germline CDR1 reads PRHDT; CDR2 reads FYEKMQ (reference sequence). V gave up 5 bases and J gave up 0 bases, with 10 bases separating them. The CDR3 runs 14 residues. As DNA, the CDR3 is TGTGCCAGCAGCGCCGGGATAATGAACACTGAAGCTTTCTTT. It is translated as CASSAGIMNTEAFF. Variable domain in full (rest from reference TRBV13 and TRBJ1-1): AAGVIQSPRHLIKEKRETATLKCYPIPRHDTVYWYQQGPGQDPQFLISFYEKMQSDKGSIPDRFSAQQFSDYHSELNMSSLELGDSALYFCASSAGIMNTEAFFGQGTRLTVV.

V gene TRBV7-2 combines with J gene TRBJ2-3; 7 nucleotides agree with TRBD2. This CDR3 comprises 15 residues. Germline CDR1 is SGHTA and CDR2 is FQGNSA. The V and J ends lost 1 base and 1 base, in that order; junction bases with no gene match: 2. DNA for the CDR3: TGTGCCAGCAGCTTAGGGGGGGGTGGCACAGATACGCAGTATTTT. Amino acid sequence: CASSLGGGGTDTQYF.

The V gene is TRBV7-7, the J gene TRBJ1-5, with a possible D match to TRBD1 (5 bases). This CDR3 spans 15 amino acids. V lost 2 bases, J lost 1 base, and 9 bases lay in between. Germline values: CDR1 SSHAT, CDR2 FNYEAQ (reference sequence). CDR3 coding DNA: TGTGCCAGCAGCTTATCCAGGGCAAGCAATCAGCCCCAGCATTTT. This gives the protein CASSLSRASNQPQHF.

This chain links TRBV4-2 with TRBJ1-2, with a tentative D call TRBD1 (6 bases). Germline CDR1 is LGHNA and CDR2 is YNFKEQ. The CDR3 runs 18 residues. Trimming pared 0 bases from V and 4 bases from J, leaving 21 bases between. The CDR3 bases are TGTGCCAGCAGCCAAGATGGCACAGGGAATCAAGTGGGCTATGGCTACACCTTC. Its protein is CASSQDGTGNQVGYGYTF.

The genes are TRBV11-3 and TRBJ2-1, with 8 bases fitting TRBD2. The length of the CDR3 is 15 residues. Germline CDR1 is SGHNT and CDR2 is YENEEA. Trimming at V came to 2 bases and at J to 5 bases, leaving 5 bases not matched to a gene. This CDR3 reads CASSLWGGGNNEQFF. CDR3 bases: TGTGCCAGCAGCTTATGGGGCGGGGGGAACAATGAGCAGTTCTTC. The full variable domain, completed using reference TRBV11-3 and TRBJ2-1, is EAGVVQSPRYKIIEKKQPVAFWCNPISGHNTLYWYLQNLGQGPELLIRYENEEAVDDSQLPKDRFSAERLKGVDSTLKIQPAELGDSAVYLCASSLWGGGNNEQFFGPGTRLTVL.

V is TRBV7-2 and J is TRBJ1-1, with 7 bases fitting TRBD1. This CDR3 spans 14 amino acids. CDR1 is SGHTA and CDR2 is FQGNSA in the germline V gene. The V segment lost 5 bases and the J segment 1 base; nucleotides outside the gene matches: 4. CDR3 amino acids: CASSVDRANTEAFF. The CDR3, as DNA: TGTGCCAGCAGCGTCGACAGGGCGAACACTGAAGCTTTCTTT.

CDR3 loop: CAISVGQGLYGYTF. As DNA, the CDR3 is TGTGCCATCAGTGTTGGACAGGGCCTCTATGGCTACACCTTC. The chain combines TRBV10-3 with TRBJ1-2; 8 bases are a match to TRBD1. CDR3 size: 14 residues. V trimming: 4 bases; J trimming: 4 bases; junction bases outside the gene matches: 5. The germline gives CDR1 ENHRY, CDR2 SYGVKD.

The chain employs TRBV19 and TRBJ2-7; D unclear. This CDR3 comprises 13 residues. Germline V gene sequence: CDR1 LNHDA, CDR2 SQIVND (reference sequence). The ends were cut back, 3 bases at V and 2 bases at J, with 8 bases in the middle. CDR3 region: CASSISGTYEQYF. The CDR3 nucleotides are TGTGCCAGTAGTATCTCCGGTACCTACGAGCAGTACTTC.

This clone is a singleton in its sample. The rearrangement links TRBV28 to TRBJ1-2; a weak D match, TRBD1 (5 bases). CDR3 length equals 12 residues. Trimming removed 9 bases from V and 8 bases from J, with 16 bases in between. Germline CDR1 and CDR2: MDHEN and SYDVKM. CDR3 DNA sequence: TGTGCCAGTGGAGGTCGGGGGGAGGGCTACACCTTC. Translating it yields CASGGRGEGYTF.

V gene TRBV5-6 combines with J gene TRBJ2-3, with TRBD2 matching over 10 bases. This CDR3 is built from 16 residues. V shed 8 bases, J shed 1 base, and the junction held 10 bases outside the gene matches. Germline values: CDR1 SGHDT, CDR2 YYEEEE. The DNA of the CDR3 is TGTGCCAGATCTAGCGGGGGAGAAAACGGCACAGATACGCAGTATTTT. This gives the protein CARSSGGENGTDTQYF.